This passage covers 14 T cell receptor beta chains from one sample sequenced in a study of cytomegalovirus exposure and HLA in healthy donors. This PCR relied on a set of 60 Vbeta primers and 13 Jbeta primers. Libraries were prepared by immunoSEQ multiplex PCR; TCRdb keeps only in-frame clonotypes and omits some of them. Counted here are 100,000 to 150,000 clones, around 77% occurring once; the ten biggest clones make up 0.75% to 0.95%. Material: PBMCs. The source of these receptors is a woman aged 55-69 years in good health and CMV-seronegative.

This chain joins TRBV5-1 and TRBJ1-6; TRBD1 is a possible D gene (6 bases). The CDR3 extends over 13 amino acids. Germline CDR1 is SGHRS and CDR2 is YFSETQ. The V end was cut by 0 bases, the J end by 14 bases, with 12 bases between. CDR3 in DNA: TGCGCCAGCAGCTTGGGGACAGCTGAGGCCCTCCACTTT. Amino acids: CASSLGTAEALHF.

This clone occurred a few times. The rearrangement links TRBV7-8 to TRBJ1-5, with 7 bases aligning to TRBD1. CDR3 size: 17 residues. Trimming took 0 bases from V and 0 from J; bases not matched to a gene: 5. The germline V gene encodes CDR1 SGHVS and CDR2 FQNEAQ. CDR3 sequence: CASSLAAGGDSNQPQHF. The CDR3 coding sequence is TGTGCCAGCAGCTTAGCGGCAGGGGGTGATAGCAATCAGCCCCAGCATTTT.

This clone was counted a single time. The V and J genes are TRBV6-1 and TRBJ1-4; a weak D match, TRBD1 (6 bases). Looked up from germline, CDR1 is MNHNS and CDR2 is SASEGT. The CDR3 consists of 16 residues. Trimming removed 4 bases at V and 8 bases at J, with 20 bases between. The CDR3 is CASSVPAQGPREKLFF. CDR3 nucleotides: TGTGCCAGCAGTGTCCCGGCGCAGGGGCCCAGAGAAAAACTGTTTTTT.

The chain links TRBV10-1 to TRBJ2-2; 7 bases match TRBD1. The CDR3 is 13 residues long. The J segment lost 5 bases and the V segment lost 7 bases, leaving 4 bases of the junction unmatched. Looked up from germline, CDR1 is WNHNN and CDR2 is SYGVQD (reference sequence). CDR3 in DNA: TGCGCCAGCACCGGGACAGATACCGGGGAGCTGTTTTTT. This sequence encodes CASTGTDTGELFF.

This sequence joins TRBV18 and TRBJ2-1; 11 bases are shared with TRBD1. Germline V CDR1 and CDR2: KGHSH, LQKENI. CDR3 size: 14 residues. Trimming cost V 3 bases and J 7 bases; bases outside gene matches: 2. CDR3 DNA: TGTGCCAGCTCACCGGACAGGGGGCGAAATGAGCAGTTCTTC. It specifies CASSPDRGRNEQFF.

CDR3 DNA: TGTGCCAGCCCCCTGCCTCCTCGGACTAGCGGGAATGAGCAGTTCTTC. Its translation: CASPLPPRTSGNEQFF. The chain employs TRBV5-8 and TRBJ2-1; 11 nucleotides align to TRBD2. The CDR3 totals 16 residues. V lost 7 bases to trimming and J lost 7 bases; unmatched junction nucleotides: 13. Per germline, CDR1 SGHTS and CDR2 YDEGEE.

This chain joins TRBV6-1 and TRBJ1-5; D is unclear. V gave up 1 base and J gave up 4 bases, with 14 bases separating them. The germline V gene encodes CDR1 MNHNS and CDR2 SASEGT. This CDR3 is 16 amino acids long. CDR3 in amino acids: CASSEGGLPGNQPQHF. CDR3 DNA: TGTGCCAGCAGTGAAGGCGGACTCCCGGGTAATCAGCCCCAGCATTTT.

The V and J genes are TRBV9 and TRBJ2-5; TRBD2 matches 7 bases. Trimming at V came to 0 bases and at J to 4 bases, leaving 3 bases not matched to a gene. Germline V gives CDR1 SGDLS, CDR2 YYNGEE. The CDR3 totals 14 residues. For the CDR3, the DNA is TGTGCCAGCAGCGTAGGGACTAGAGGAGAGACCCAGTACTTC. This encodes CASSVGTRGETQYF.

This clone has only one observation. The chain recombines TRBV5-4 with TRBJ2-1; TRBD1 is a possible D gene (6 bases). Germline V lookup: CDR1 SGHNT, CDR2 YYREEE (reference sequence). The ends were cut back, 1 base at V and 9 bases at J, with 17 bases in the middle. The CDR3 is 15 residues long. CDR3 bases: TGTGCCAGCAGCTTGAACCAGGGGCATCACACTGAGCAGTTCTTC. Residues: CASSLNQGHHTEQFF.

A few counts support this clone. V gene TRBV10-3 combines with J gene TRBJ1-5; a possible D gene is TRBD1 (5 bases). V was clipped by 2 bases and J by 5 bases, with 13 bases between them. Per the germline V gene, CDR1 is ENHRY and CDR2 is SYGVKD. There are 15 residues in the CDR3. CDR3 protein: CAISETPSGYQPQHF. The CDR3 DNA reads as TGTGCCATCAGTGAGACCCCGTCAGGGTATCAGCCCCAGCATTTT.

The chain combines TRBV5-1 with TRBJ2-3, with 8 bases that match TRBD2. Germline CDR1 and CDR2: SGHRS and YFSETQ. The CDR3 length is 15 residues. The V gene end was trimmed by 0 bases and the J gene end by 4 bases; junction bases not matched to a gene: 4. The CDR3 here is CASSLAGREADTQYF. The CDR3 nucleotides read TGCGCCAGCAGCTTGGCCGGGAGGGAGGCAGATACGCAGTATTTT.

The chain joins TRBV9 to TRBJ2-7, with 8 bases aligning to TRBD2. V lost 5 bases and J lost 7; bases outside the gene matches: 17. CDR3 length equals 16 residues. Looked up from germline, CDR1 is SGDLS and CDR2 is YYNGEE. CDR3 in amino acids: CASSASSGGQLGEQYF. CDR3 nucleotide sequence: TGTGCCAGCAGTGCCAGTTCGGGGGGGCAATTGGGGGAGCAGTACTTC.

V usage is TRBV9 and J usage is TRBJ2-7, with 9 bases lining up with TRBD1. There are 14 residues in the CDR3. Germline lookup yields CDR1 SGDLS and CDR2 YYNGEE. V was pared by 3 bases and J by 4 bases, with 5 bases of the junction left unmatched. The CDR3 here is CASSELDRGYEQYF. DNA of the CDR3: TGTGCCAGCAGCGAACTAGACAGGGGGTACGAGCAGTACTTC.

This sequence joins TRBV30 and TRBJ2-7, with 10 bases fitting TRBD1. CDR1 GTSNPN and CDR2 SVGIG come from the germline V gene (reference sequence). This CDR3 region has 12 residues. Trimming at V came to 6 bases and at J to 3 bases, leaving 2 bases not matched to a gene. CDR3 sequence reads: CACWDRGYEQYF. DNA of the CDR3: TGTGCCTGTTGGGACAGGGGCTACGAGCAGTACTTC.